Only one count was recorded for the clone carrying this TCR beta chain. Its antigen is unidentified. These data come from a study of cytomegalovirus exposure and HLA in healthy donors. General study results and limits: Earlier analysis looked at TCR beta V segments, and most were productive about 90% or about 30% of the time. Published work reported that the classifier diagnosed cytomegalovirus status with high specificity and sensitivity. Later analysis identified several of the most significant clusters that appeared linked to common viral pathogens.

60 Vbeta and 13 Jbeta primers were used in PCR. Using immunoSEQ multiplex PCR, the repertoire was profiled, and TCRdb retains in-frame clones only, with some absent. The table has hundreds of thousands of clones, 70% to 90% seen once. The CDR3 has 16 residues. From germline, CDR1 is MGHRA and CDR2 YSYEKL. The trim removed 3 bases at V and 5 bases at J, leaving 12 bases unmatched. While unrecorded immune exposures were likely, the donors were nominally healthy when sampled. The clonotype comes from a girl aged 2 to 9 in good health and CMV-seronegative. This chain links TRBV4-1 with TRBJ2-5; 7 bases agree with TRBD2. Sample: PBMCs. The CDR3 reads CASSHGSDDGRETQYF. DNA of the CDR3: TGCGCCAGCAGCCACGGTTCGGACGACGGGAGGGAGACCCAGTACTTC.